The source of this TCR beta chain is a study of blood T cells in healthy people across ages. V gave up 3 bases and J gave up 0 bases; unmatched junction bases: 8. Germline V CDR1 and CDR2: DFQATT, SNEGSKA (reference sequence). The CDR3 extends over 16 amino acids. A J-beta primer mix and a sample-barcoded 5' primer were used in a second PCR of roughly 6 to 11 cycles. One entry per CDR3 protein, called by TCRdb with MiXCR from the 5' RACE reads. The sample has more than 800,000 distinct CDR3 sequences; less than 35% are singletons. The sequence was obtained from a woman older than 75 in good health. This chain links TRBV20-1 with TRBJ2-1, with TRBD2 matching over 7 bases. Material for sequencing was blood. This CDR3 is CSARLLLASSYNEQFF. CDR3 nucleotides: TGCAGTGCTAGGCTCTTACTAGCGAGCTCCTACAATGAGCAGTTCTTC.